The 31 T cell receptor beta chains below come from one sample, sequenced in a study of long-term antiretroviral therapy in people with HIV. The assay used was immunoSEQ (version v3.0), run at survey level. Generated by immunoSEQ multiplex PCR, the TCRdb table keeps only in-frame clones and is missing some. The sample has 25,000 or so clones, about four fifths seen once. This specimen consisted of unsorted PBMCs, obtained 3 years after starting antiretroviral therapy. The origin of the receptors is a young man with HIV.

The chain links TRBV10-2 to TRBJ1-4; TRBD1 aligns across 7 bases. Germline V gives CDR1 WSHSY, CDR2 SAAADI. The CDR3 runs 15 residues. The junction had 5 bases not matched to a gene; V was cut back by 3 bases and J by 4 bases. In DNA form, the CDR3 reads TGCGCCAGCAGTGATACGACAGGGAGTAATGAAAAACTGTTTTTT. Translating gives CASSDTTGSNEKLFF.

The chain has TRBV18 and TRBJ2-1; D remains unclear. V shed 2 bases and J shed 11 bases, with 10 bases lying between them. The germline gives CDR1 KGHSH, CDR2 LQKENI. This CDR3 has 12 residues. The CDR3, as DNA: TGTGCCAGCTCACCAGGGCCAGGAAAGCAGTTCTTC. Translated, it gives CASSPGPGKQFF.

The rearrangement uses TRBV21-1 and TRBJ1-5. TRBV21-1 constitutes a pseudogene. The CDR3 covers 12 residues. The DNA of the CDR3 is TGTGCCAGCAATCCCCCCCATCAGCCCCAGCATTTT. Translated: CASNPPHQPQHF.

The chain carries TRBV4-1 and TRBJ2-7, with TRBD1 matching over 7 bases. CDR1 and CDR2 from the germline V gene are MGHRA and YSYEKL. Trimming took 2 bases from V and 3 from J; bases not matched to a gene: 7. The CDR3 consists of 15 residues. This chain's CDR3 is CASSQSGQGDYEQYF. The CDR3 DNA reads as TGCGCCAGCAGCCAATCGGGGCAGGGGGACTACGAGCAGTACTTC.

The chain uses TRBV19 and TRBJ1-2; TRBD1 matches at 9 bases. Germline values: CDR1 LNHDA, CDR2 SQIVND (reference sequence). Trimming at V came to 3 bases and at J to 2 bases, leaving 7 bases not matched to a gene. The CDR3 is 16 residues long. The CDR3 here is CASSIRQGQGNYGYTF. CDR3 nucleotide sequence: TGTGCCAGTAGTATTCGCCAAGGACAGGGGAACTATGGCTACACCTTC.

The chain joins TRBV19 to TRBJ2-2, with TRBD1 matching 7 bases. This CDR3 is built from 13 residues. V was clipped by 8 bases and J by 2 bases; unmatched bases: 2. Germline V gene data show CDR1 as LNHDA and CDR2 as SQIVND (reference sequence). CDR3 loop: CASGTDNTGELFF. The CDR3 region has the DNA TGTGCCAGTGGGACAGACAACACCGGGGAGCTGTTTTTT.

This clone showed up just a few times. This sequence joins TRBV6-1 and TRBJ2-1; 9 bases fit TRBD1. CDR3 size: 15 residues. The trim removed 0 bases at V and 9 bases at J, leaving 6 bases unmatched. Per germline, CDR1 MNHNS and CDR2 SASEGT. As DNA, the CDR3 is TGTGCCAGCAGTGAAGCGGGGACAGGGTTTTCTGAGCAGTTCTTC. Its protein is CASSEAGTGFSEQFF.

DNA of the CDR3: TGTGCCAGCATCTCGGAAGCTAACTATGGCTACACCTTC. Its protein is CASISEANYGYTF. This chain connects TRBV5-5 to TRBJ1-2; D is ambiguous. This CDR3 is 13 amino acids long. Germline V gives CDR1 SGHKS, CDR2 YYEKEE (reference sequence). V dropped 6 bases and J dropped 0 bases, with 9 bases sitting between them.

The chain couples TRBV5-6 to TRBJ2-5; D might be TRBD1 or TRBD2, each matching 5 bases. Trimming left V 4 bases short and J 0 bases short, with 10 bases between. Germline CDR1 reads SGHDT; CDR2 reads YYEEEE. The CDR3 spans 14 residues. The CDR3 protein is CASSRRGDQETQYF. Here the CDR3 DNA reads TGTGCCAGCAGCCGCCGAGGGGACCAAGAGACCCAGTACTTC.

This clone was counted a few times. The chain carries TRBV21-1 and TRBJ1-6. TRBV21-1 is described as a pseudogene. The CDR3 consists of 18 residues. The CDR3 bases are TGTGCCAGCAGCAAAAGGGAACGACGCTTGGACTATAATTCACCCCTCCACTTT. Its protein is CASSKRERRLDYNSPLHF.

J is TRBJ2-1 and V is TRBV5-4; 9 positions agree with TRBD1. Per the germline V gene, CDR1 is SGHNT and CDR2 is YYREEE (reference sequence). CDR3 size: 15 residues. The junction had 4 bases not matched to a gene; V was cut back by 4 bases and J by 2 bases. The CDR3 DNA reads TGTGCCAGCAGCATGGGGGACAGGGCCTACAATGAGCAGTTCTTC. Residues: CASSMGDRAYNEQFF.

This clone came up a few times. This sample also contains other DNA sequences that code for the same CDR3. The genes are TRBV28 and TRBJ1-6; D unresolved. Germline CDR1 reads MDHEN; CDR2 reads SYDVKM. The length of the CDR3 is 12 residues. V shed 5 bases and J shed 3 bases, with 2 bases lying between them. This CDR3 reads CASSLYNSPLHF. The CDR3 DNA reads TGTGCCAGCAGTCTCTATAATTCACCCCTCCACTTT.

V and J are TRBV28 and TRBJ2-1, with D hard to call. Between the trimmed V and J ends, which lost 5 bases and 8 bases, there was a span of 10 bases. The CDR3 is 12 amino acids. CDR1 MDHEN and CDR2 SYDVKM come from the germline V gene. CDR3 amino acids: CASSASRDEQFF. The CDR3 DNA reads as TGTGCCAGCAGTGCGTCTAGGGATGAGCAGTTCTTC.

This clone appeared a single time. The gene calls are TRBV6-1 and TRBJ2-3; 8 positions match TRBD2. V trimming: 4 bases; J trimming: 2 bases; junction bases outside the gene matches: 8. CDR1 and CDR2 from the germline V gene are MNHNS and SASEGT. This CDR3 has 16 amino acids. CDR3 nucleotide sequence: TGTGCCAGCAGTGGGGGGGTAGCGGGGACCACAGATACGCAGTATTTT. Translating it yields CASSGGVAGTTDTQYF.

V and J are TRBV19 and TRBJ1-1; D is perhaps TRBD1 (5 bases). Trimming pared 7 bases from V and 1 base from J, leaving 16 bases between. Per germline, CDR1 LNHDA and CDR2 SQIVND (reference sequence). This CDR3 comprises 15 residues. As DNA, the CDR3 is TGTGCCAGTACCCCATGGGGGGTAAAGAACACTGAAGCTTTCTTT. This gives the protein CASTPWGVKNTEAFF.

This clone showed up just once. CDR3 coding DNA: TGTGCCAGCAGTCAGGTGGGGCAGGGGATGTCGAACACTGAAGCTTTCTTT. Translation gives CASSQVGQGMSNTEAFF. V and J are TRBV2 and TRBJ1-1; D might be TRBD1 (6 bases). Trimming pared 5 bases from V and 1 base from J, leaving 20 bases between. Germline CDR1 is SNHLY and CDR2 is FYNNEI. CDR3 length equals 17 residues. Full variable domain (remainder filled in from reference TRBV2 and TRBJ1-1): EPEVTQTPSHQVTQMGQEVILRCVPISNHLYFYWYRQILGQKVEFLVSFYNNEISEKSEIFDDQFSVERPDGSNFTLKIRSTKLEDSAMYFCASSQVGQGMSNTEAFFGQGTRLTVV.

The DNA for the CDR3 is TGCGCCAGCAGCTTGGGGGATAGCTCCTACGAGCAGTACTTC. Translated, it gives CASSLGDSSYEQYF. This chain uses TRBV5-1 with TRBJ2-7; D remains ambiguous. CDR3 size: 14 residues. CDR1 and CDR2 (germline): SGHRS, YFSETQ. Deletions cut 0 bases from V and 0 bases from J, with 7 bases between.

The genes are TRBV7-2 and TRBJ2-5; 8 nucleotides agree with TRBD2. CDR3 length equals 16 residues. Germline assignment: CDR1 SGHTA and CDR2 FQGNSA. The trim removed 2 bases at V and 0 bases at J, leaving 5 bases unmatched. The CDR3 is CASSLLAGAYQETQYF. The CDR3 nucleotides read TGTGCCAGCAGCTTACTAGCGGGCGCGTACCAAGAGACCCAGTACTTC.

This clone was recorded once. V and J are TRBV30 and TRBJ2-7, with no clear D. This CDR3 has 11 residues. V was clipped by 2 bases and J by 0 bases, with 2 bases between them. From germline, CDR1 is GTSNPN and CDR2 SVGIG (reference sequence). CDR3: CAWSNSYEQYF. In DNA form, the CDR3 reads TGTGCCTGGAGTAACTCCTACGAGCAGTACTTC.

This chain connects TRBV7-8 to TRBJ1-4; D is unclear. This CDR3 contains 14 residues. Trimming cost V 3 bases and J 0 bases, with 5 bases left between them. Germline V gene data show CDR1 as SGHVS and CDR2 as FQNEAQ. The chain's CDR3 is CASSFLATNEKLFF. In DNA form, the CDR3 reads TGTGCCAGCAGCTTTCTTGCAACTAATGAAAAACTGTTTTTT.

The V and J genes are TRBV10-3 and TRBJ1-1, with TRBD1 identical over 9 bases. Trimming took 4 bases from V and 3 from J; bases not matched to a gene: 15. CDR1 is ENHRY and CDR2 is SYGVKD in the germline V gene. The CDR3 length is 18 residues. As DNA, the CDR3 is TGTGCCATCAGTGGGCCGGGACAGGGAAATGAGAGGGACACTGAAGCTTTCTTT. Amino acids: CAISGPGQGNERDTEAFF.

The rearrangement joins TRBV5-1 to TRBJ1-5, with D perhaps TRBD1 (5 bases). V lost 4 bases, J lost 3 bases, and 11 bases lay in between. Germline V CDR1 and CDR2: SGHRS, YFSETQ. The CDR3 is 14 residues long. The CDR3 spells CASSPDRTNQPQHF. DNA for the CDR3: TGCGCCAGCAGCCCCGACAGAACCAATCAGCCCCAGCATTTT.

The V gene is TRBV2, the J gene TRBJ1-3; D not certain. The CDR3 is 16 amino acids. Between the trimmed V and J ends, which lost 2 bases and 5 bases, there was a span of 16 bases. CDR1 and CDR2 from the germline V gene are SNHLY and FYNNEI. The DNA for the CDR3 is TGTGCCAGCAGTGAATCTGTCCCTCACCCCAGAAACACCATATATTTT. This sequence encodes CASSESVPHPRNTIYF.

V is TRBV28 and J is TRBJ2-7, with no clear D. V shed 7 bases and J shed 2 bases, with 15 bases lying between them. The CDR3 is 14 amino acids. Looked up from germline, CDR1 is MDHEN and CDR2 is SYDVKM. The CDR3 nucleotides read TGTGCCAGCACGGCAGGAACAAACCCCTACGAGCAGTACGTC. Protein sequence: CASTAGTNPYEQYV.

The chain employs TRBV19 and TRBJ2-5, with D maybe TRBD2 (6 bases). This CDR3 spans 16 amino acids. CDR1 is LNHDA and CDR2 is SQIVND in the germline V gene (reference sequence). The V gene lost 3 bases and the J gene lost 1 base, with 15 bases spanning the gap. The DNA for the CDR3 is TGTGCCAGTAGTATGGTGGGGGGAGGTTTCCAAGAGACCCAGTACTTC. Protein: CASSMVGGGFQETQYF.

This clone was recorded once. V usage is TRBV11-2 and J usage is TRBJ2-3, with D possibly TRBD2 on 5 matching bases. The CDR3 has 12 residues. Germline CDR1 reads SGHAT; CDR2 reads FQNNGV. V lost 5 bases, J lost 12 bases, and 15 bases lay in between. CDR3 in DNA: TGTGCCAGCAGCCTCGGGAAGGCTTCTCAGTATTTT. As protein: CASSLGKASQYF.

This chain links TRBV5-1 with TRBJ2-7; D possibly corresponds to TRBD1 (5 bases). The CDR3 loop spans 13 amino acids. Germline CDR1 is SGHRS and CDR2 is YFSETQ. The V end lost 3 bases, the J end lost 2 bases, and 9 bases lay between the germline ends. The CDR3: CASSSPGTYEQYF. CDR3 bases: TGCGCCAGCAGCTCCCCAGGGACCTACGAGCAGTACTTC. Using reference TRBV5-1 and TRBJ2-7 for the parts outside the CDR3, the full variable domain is KAGVTQTPRYLIKTRGQQVTLSCSPISGHRSVSWYQQTPGQGLQFLFEYFSETQRNKGNFPGRFSGRQFSNSRSEMNVSTLELGDSALYLCASSSPGTYEQYFGPGTRLTVT.

The rearrangement joins TRBV28 to TRBJ1-1; 8 bases are a match to TRBD1. Germline CDR1 is MDHEN and CDR2 is SYDVKM. The CDR3 consists of 15 residues. With V trimmed by 3 bases and J by 2 bases, 5 bases remained unmatched. The CDR3 DNA reads as TGTGCCAGCAGTTTGTCAGGGGGCATAAACACTGAAGCTTTCTTT. Translated, it gives CASSLSGGINTEAFF.

This clone was observed once. The chain uses TRBV2 and TRBJ2-4; TRBD1 matches 7 bases. V trimming: 6 bases; J trimming: 0 bases; junction bases outside the gene matches: 5. Germline CDR1 and CDR2: SNHLY and FYNNEI. There are 15 residues in the CDR3. Here the CDR3 DNA reads TGTGCCAGCAGGCCACAGGGGTTAGCCAAAAACATTCAGTACTTC. It yields the protein CASRPQGLAKNIQYF.

This clone was counted between two and nine times. The chain joins TRBV28 to TRBJ1-6; no reliable D call. The CDR3 has 13 amino acids. The V and J ends lost 4 bases and 7 bases respectively, with 8 bases between them. Germline V lookup: CDR1 MDHEN, CDR2 SYDVKM. CDR3 nucleotides: TGTGCCAGCAGTTGGACGGGGAATTCACCCCTCCACTTT. This codes for CASSWTGNSPLHF.

J is TRBJ2-3 and V is TRBV11-2, with D tentatively TRBD1 (7 bases). The germline V and J ends were trimmed by 4 bases and 7 bases, with 15 bases remaining between them. The CDR3 has 14 residues. Germline loops: CDR1 SGHAT, CDR2 FQNNGV. The CDR3 nucleotides read TGTGCCAGCAGCTCGGCGGGACAGTACTATACGCAGTATTTT. Translating it yields CASSSAGQYYTQYF.